This T cell receptor (beta chain) was sequenced for a study of T-cell reconstitution after alpha-beta-depleted transplantation in children. Overall study findings and caveats: The high TCRbeta diversity at day 60 in some patients came from surviving recipient T cells and thymic progenitors. Where alpha-beta T cells came from about two months after transplant was reportedly several hundred expanded graft clones. At the one-year point after transplant, T-cell counts and TCRbeta diversity were found to come mostly from T cells that had been newly produced.

The TCRbeta library incorporated unique molecular identifiers. One entry per CDR3 protein, called by TCRdb with MiXCR from the PCR reads. This sample carries hundreds of thousands of distinct CDR3 sequences, around 15% of them seen once, and the ten largest clones take about 41%. In this sample, this clonotype turned up many times. What it binds is unknown. The CDR3 loop spans 13 amino acids. The V and J ends lost 7 bases and 11 bases, in that order; junction bases with no gene match: 17. The germline CDR1 and CDR2 sequences are SQVTM and ANQGSEA. This clonotype originated in a male patient aged 2-15 years who had a stem cell transplant for acute lymphoblastic leukemia, so the T cells may come from the graft donor. Material: PBMCs, mostly from graft donor cells, obtained 360 days after TCRalphabeta/CD19-depleted stem cell transplant. V is TRBV29-1 and J is TRBJ2-7; 7 bases agree with TRBD2. CDR3 sequence: CSAYLAEGAIEYF. The CDR3 nucleotides read TGCAGCGCCTATCTAGCGGAAGGGGCTATTGAGTACTTC.